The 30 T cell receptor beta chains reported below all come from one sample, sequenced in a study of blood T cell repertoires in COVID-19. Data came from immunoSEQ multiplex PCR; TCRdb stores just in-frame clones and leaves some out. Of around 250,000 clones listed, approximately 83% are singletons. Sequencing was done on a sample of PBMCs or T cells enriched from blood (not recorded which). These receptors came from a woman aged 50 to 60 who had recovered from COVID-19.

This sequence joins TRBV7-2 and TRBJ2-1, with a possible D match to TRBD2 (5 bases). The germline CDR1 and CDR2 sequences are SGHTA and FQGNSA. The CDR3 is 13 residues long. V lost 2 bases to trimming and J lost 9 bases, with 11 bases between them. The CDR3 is CASSLQTGTEQFF. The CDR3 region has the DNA TGTGCCAGCAGCTTACAAACGGGAACTGAGCAGTTCTTC.

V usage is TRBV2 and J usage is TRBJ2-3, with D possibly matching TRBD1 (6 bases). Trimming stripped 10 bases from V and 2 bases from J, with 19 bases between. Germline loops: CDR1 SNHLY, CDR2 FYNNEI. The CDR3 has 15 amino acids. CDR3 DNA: TGTGCCACCACATTATACAGGGTAGTCACAGATACGCAGTATTTT. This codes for CATTLYRVVTDTQYF. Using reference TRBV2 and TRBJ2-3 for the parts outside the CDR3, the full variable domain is EPEVTQTPSHQVTQMGQEVILRCVPISNHLYFYWYRQILGQKVEFLVSFYNNEISEKSEIFDDQFSVERPDGSNFTLKIRSTKLEDSAMYFCATTLYRVVTDTQYFGPGTRLTVL.

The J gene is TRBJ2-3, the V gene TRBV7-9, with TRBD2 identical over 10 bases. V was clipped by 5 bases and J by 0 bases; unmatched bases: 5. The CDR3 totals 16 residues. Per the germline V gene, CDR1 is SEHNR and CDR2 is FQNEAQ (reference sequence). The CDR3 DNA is TGTGCCAGCAGCCAAGGACTAGCGGCTAGCACAGATACGCAGTATTTT. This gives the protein CASSQGLAASTDTQYF.

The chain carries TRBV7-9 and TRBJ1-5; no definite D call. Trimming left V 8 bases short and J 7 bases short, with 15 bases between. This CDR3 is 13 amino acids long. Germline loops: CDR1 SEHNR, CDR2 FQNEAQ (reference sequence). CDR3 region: CASQLDVGQPQHF. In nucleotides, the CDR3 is TGTGCCAGCCAGTTAGATGTGGGCCAGCCCCAGCATTTT.

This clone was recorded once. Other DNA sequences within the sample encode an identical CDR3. The CDR3 reads CASSLQGGSYEQYF. CDR3 DNA: TGTGCCAGCAGTTTACAGGGTGGCTCCTACGAGCAGTACTTC. The rearrangement joins TRBV28 to TRBJ2-7, with D perhaps TRBD1 (5 bases). V was cut by 2 bases and J by 0 bases, with 8 bases left in between. Germline CDR1 MDHEN, CDR2 SYDVKM. The CDR3 covers 14 residues.

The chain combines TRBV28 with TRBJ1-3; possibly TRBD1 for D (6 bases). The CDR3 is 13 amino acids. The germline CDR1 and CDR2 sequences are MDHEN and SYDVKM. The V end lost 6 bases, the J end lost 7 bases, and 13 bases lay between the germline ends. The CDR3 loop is CASSNLGANTIYF. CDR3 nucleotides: TGTGCCAGCAGCAATCTGGGGGCGAACACCATATATTTT.

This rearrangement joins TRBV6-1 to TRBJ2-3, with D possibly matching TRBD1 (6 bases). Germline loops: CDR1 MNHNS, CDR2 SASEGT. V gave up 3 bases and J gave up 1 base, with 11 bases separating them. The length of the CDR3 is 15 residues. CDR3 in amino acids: CASSDQGSGTDTQYF. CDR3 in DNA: TGTGCCAGCAGTGATCAGGGGTCGGGCACAGATACGCAGTATTTT.

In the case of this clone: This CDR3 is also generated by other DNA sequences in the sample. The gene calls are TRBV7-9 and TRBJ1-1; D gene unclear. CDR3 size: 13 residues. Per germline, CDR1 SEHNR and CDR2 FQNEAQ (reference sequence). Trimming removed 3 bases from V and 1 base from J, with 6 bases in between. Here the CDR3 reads CASSFGGNTEAFF. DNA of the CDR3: TGTGCCAGCAGCTTCGGCGGGAACACTGAAGCTTTCTTT.

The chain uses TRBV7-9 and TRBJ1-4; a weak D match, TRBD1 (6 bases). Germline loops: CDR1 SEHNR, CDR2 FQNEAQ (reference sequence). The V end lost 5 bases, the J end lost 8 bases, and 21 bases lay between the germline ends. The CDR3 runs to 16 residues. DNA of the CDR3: TGTGCCAGCAGCCCGAGGGGGTCCGCAGGGAACGAAAAACTGTTTTTT. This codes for CASSPRGSAGNEKLFF.

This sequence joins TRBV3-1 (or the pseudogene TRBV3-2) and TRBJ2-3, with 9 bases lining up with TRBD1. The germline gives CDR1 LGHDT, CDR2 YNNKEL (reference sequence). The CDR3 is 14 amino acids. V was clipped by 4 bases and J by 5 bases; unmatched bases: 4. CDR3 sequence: CASSPGTGLDTQYF. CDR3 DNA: TGTGCCAGCAGCCCCGGGACAGGGTTAGATACGCAGTATTTT.

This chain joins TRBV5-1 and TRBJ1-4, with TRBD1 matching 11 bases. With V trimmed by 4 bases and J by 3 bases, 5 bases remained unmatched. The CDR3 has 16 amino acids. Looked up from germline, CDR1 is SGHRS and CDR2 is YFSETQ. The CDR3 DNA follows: TGCGCCAGCAGCCTCGGACAGGGGGCGCCTAATGAAAAACTGTTTTTT. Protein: CASSLGQGAPNEKLFF.

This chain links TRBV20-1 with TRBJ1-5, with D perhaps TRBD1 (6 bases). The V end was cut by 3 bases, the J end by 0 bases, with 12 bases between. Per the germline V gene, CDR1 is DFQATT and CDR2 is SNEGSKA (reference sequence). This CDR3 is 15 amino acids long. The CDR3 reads CSASLGQFSNQPQHF. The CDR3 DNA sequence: TGCAGTGCTAGTCTAGGACAGTTTAGCAATCAGCCCCAGCATTTT.

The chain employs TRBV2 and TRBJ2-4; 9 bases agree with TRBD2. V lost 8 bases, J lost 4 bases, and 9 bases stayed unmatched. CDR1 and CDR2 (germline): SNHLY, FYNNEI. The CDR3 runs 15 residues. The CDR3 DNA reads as TGTGCCAGCGGCTTAGCGGGAGTGGTTAAAAACATTCAGTACTTC. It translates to CASGLAGVVKNIQYF. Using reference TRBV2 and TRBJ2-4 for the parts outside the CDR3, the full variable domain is EPEVTQTPSHQVTQMGQEVILRCVPISNHLYFYWYRQILGQKVEFLVSFYNNEISEKSEIFDDQFSVERPDGSNFTLKIRSTKLEDSAMYFCASGLAGVVKNIQYFGAGTRLSVL.

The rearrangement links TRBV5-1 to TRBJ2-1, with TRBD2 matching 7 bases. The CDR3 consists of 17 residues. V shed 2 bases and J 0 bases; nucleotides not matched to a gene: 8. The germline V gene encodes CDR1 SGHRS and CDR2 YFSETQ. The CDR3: CASSFVTSASSYNEQFF. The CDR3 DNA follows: TGCGCCAGCAGCTTCGTTACTAGCGCGAGCTCCTACAATGAGCAGTTCTTC.

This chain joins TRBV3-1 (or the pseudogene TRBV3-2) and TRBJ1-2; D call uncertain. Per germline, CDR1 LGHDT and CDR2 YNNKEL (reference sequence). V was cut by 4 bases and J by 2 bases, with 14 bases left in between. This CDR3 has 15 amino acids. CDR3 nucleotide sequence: TGTGCCAGCAGCCTTTCTGCAGTACCGAACTATGGCTACACCTTC. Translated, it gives CASSLSAVPNYGYTF.

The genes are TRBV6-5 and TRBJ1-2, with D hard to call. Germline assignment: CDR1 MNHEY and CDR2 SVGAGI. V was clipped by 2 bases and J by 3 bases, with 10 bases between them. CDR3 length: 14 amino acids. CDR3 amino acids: CASSYRSRDYGYTF. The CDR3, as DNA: TGTGCCAGCAGTTACCGATCGAGGGACTATGGCTACACCTTC.

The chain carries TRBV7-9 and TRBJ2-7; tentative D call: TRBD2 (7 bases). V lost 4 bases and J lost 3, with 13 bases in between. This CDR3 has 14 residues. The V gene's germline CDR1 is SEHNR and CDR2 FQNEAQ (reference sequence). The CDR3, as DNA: TGTGCCAGCAGCTCCCGAGGGGGGGGCTACGAGCAGTACTTC. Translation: CASSSRGGGYEQYF. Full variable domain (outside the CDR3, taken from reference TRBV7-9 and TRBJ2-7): DTGVSQNPRHKITKRGQNVTFRCDPISEHNRLYWYRQTLGQGPEFLTYFQNEAQLEKSRLLSDRFSAERPKGSFSTLEIQRTEQGDSAMYLCASSSRGGGYEQYFGPGTRLTVT.

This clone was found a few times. Written as DNA, the CDR3 is TGTGCCAGCAGCTTAGACCTAGCGGGAAGCTCGCCGGAGCAGTACTTC. This gives the protein CASSLDLAGSSPEQYF. The chain couples TRBV7-9 to TRBJ2-7, with 9 bases identical to TRBD2. In germline, CDR1 is SEHNR, CDR2 FQNEAQ (reference sequence). The CDR3 runs 16 residues. V was pared by 1 base and J by 7 bases, with 11 bases of the junction left unmatched.

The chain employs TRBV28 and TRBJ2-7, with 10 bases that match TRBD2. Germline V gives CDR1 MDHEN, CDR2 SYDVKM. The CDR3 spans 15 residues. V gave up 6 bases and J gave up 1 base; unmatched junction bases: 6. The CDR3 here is CASRPSTSGSYEQYF. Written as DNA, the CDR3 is TGTGCCAGCAGACCCTCGACTAGCGGGTCCTACGAGCAGTACTTC.

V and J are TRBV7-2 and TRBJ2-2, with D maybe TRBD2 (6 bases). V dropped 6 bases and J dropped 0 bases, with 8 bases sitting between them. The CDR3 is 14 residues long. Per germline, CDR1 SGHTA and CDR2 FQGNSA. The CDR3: CASRRLANTGELFF. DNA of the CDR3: TGTGCCAGCAGAAGACTAGCGAACACCGGGGAGCTGTTTTTT.

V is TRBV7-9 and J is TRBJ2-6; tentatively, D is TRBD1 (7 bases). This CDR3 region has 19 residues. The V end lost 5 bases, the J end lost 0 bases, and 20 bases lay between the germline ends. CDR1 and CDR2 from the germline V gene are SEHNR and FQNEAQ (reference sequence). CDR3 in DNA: TGTGCCAGCAGCATCGTTCAGGGGGGCCCTAGCTCTGGGGCCAACGTCCTGACTTTC. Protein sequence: CASSIVQGGPSSGANVLTF.

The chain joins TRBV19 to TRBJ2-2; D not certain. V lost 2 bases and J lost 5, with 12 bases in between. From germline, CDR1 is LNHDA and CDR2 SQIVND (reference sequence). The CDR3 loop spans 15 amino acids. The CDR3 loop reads CASSISASGTGELFF. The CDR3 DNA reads TGTGCCAGTAGTATATCTGCCTCAGGTACCGGGGAGCTGTTTTTT.

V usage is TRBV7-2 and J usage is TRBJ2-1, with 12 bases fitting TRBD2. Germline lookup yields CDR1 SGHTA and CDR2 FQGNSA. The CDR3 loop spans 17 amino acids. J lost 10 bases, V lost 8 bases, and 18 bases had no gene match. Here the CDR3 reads CASARARDRTSGDEQFF. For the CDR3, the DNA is TGTGCCAGCGCCCGCGCCCGGGACAGGACTAGCGGGGACGAGCAGTTCTTC.

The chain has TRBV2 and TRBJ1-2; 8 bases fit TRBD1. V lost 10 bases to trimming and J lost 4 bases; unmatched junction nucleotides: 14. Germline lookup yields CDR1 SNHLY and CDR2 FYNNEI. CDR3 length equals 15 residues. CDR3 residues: CANDDTGQGGYGYTF. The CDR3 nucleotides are TGTGCCAACGACGACACCGGACAGGGCGGCTATGGCTACACCTTC. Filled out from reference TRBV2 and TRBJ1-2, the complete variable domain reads EPEVTQTPSHQVTQMGQEVILRCVPISNHLYFYWYRQILGQKVEFLVSFYNNEISEKSEIFDDQFSVERPDGSNFTLKIRSTKLEDSAMYFCANDDTGQGGYGYTFGSGTRLTVV.

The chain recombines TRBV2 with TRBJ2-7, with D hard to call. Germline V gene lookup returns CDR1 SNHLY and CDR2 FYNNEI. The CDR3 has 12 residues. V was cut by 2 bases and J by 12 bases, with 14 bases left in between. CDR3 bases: TGTGCCAGCAGTGAAAGGCCCCAGAGCGCGTACTTC. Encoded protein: CASSERPQSAYF.

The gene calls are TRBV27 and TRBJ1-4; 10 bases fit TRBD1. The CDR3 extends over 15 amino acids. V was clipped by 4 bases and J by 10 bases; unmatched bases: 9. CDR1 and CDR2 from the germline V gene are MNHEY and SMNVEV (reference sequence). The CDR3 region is CASSSQGTGEGKLFF. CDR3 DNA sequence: TGTGCCAGCAGTTCCCAGGGGACAGGGGAAGGAAAACTGTTTTTT.

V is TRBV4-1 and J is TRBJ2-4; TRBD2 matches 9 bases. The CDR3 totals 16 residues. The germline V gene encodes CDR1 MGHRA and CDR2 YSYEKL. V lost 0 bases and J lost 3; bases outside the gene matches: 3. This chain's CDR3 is CASSQDAAGGKNIQYF. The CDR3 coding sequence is TGCGCCAGCAGCCAAGATGCAGCGGGAGGCAAAAACATTCAGTACTTC.

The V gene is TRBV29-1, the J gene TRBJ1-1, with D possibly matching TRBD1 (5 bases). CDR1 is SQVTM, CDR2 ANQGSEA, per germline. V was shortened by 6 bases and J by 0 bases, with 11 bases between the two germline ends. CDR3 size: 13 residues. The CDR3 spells CSVQWGVNTEAFF. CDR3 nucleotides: TGCAGCGTGCAGTGGGGGGTGAACACTGAAGCTTTCTTT.

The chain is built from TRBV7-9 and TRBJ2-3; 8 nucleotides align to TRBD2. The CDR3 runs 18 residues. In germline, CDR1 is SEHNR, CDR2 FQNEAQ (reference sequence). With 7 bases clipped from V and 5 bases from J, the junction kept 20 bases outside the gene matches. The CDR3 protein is CASISTSGGLAAGDTQYF. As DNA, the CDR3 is TGTGCCAGCATTTCAACCTCGGGGGGGCTAGCGGCGGGAGATACGCAGTATTTT.

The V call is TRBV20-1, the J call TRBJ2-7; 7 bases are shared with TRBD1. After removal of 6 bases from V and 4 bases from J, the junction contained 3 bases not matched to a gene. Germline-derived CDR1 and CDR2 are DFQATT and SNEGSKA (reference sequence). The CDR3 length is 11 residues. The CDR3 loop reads CSARDSYEQYF. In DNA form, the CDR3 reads TGCAGTGCCCGGGACAGTTACGAGCAGTACTTC.